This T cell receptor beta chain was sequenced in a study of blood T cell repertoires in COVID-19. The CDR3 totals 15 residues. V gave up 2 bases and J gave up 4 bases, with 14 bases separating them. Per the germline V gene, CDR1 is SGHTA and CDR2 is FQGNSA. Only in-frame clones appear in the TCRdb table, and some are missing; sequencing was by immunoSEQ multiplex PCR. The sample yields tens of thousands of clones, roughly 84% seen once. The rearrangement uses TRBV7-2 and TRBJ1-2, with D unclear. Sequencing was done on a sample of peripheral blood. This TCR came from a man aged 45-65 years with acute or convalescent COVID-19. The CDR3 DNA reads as TGTGCCAGCAGCTTACCCTATCCAAGATCCTATGGCTACACCTTC. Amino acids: CASSLPYPRSYGYTF.